The entry below describes one T cell receptor beta chain. CDR3 length: 13 residues. In germline, CDR1 is LGHNA, CDR2 YSLEER. Trimming left V 2 bases short and J 7 bases short, with 12 bases between. These data are taken from a study of blood T cell repertoires in COVID-19. Study background: The samples span acute and convalescent COVID-19 from the United States, Italy and Spain.

Participant reports of clinical history set cohort assignment. Symptom resolution, clearance, or two negative PCRs marked donors in Cohort 3 as recovered. Methods used by the authors: The authors estimated nucleated cell counts from reference gene primer amplification. Generated by immunoSEQ multiplex PCR, the TCRdb table keeps only in-frame clones and is missing some. V, J and clone size reflect that table, while D and trimming were determined from the DNA. This table holds about 310,000 clones, around 92% found once. The rearrangement uses TRBV4-3 and TRBJ2-7, with D tentatively TRBD1 (5 bases). This receptor was obtained from a young woman who had recovered from COVID-19. The material sequenced was PBMCs or T cells enriched from blood (not recorded which). The CDR3 spells CASSQSLGREQYF. CDR3 in DNA: TGCGCCAGCAGCCAATCACTGGGGCGGGAGCAGTACTTC.